These 23 T cell receptor beta chains originate from one sample sequenced in a study of identifying expanded T cells in peripheral blood. Assay used: immunoSEQ multiplex PCR; TCRdb lists only in-frame clones, some missing. The sample has 100,000 to 150,000 clones; more than 75% are singletons. The sample was blood. These receptors were taken from a person aged 18 to 75 in good health.

The rearrangement uses TRBV25-1 and TRBJ2-5; D not certain. Germline values: CDR1 MGHDK, CDR2 SYGVNS. The CDR3 covers 17 residues. Trimming stripped 6 bases from V and 3 bases from J, with 23 bases between. The CDR3 DNA sequence: TGTGCCAGCAGCCGACGGTCGTGTAGGGCCGGAGAAGAGACCCAGTACTTC. This translates into CASSRRSCRAGEETQYF.

The chain links TRBV6-1 to TRBJ2-7; no reliable D call. Trimming cost V 3 bases and J 3 bases, with 12 bases left between them. CDR3 size: 14 residues. Germline V gene lookup returns CDR1 MNHNS and CDR2 SASEGT. CDR3 DNA: TGTGCCAGCAGTGATAGCCAGTCACACTACGAGCAGTACTTC. It yields the protein CASSDSQSHYEQYF.

This chain connects TRBV19 to TRBJ1-5; no clear D. The CDR3 sequence is 14 residues long. From germline, CDR1 is LNHDA and CDR2 SQIVND (reference sequence). The ends were cut back, 3 bases at V and 2 bases at J, with 8 bases in the middle. The CDR3 DNA reads as TGTGCCAGTAGTATCGGGGTCGGCAATCAGCCCCAGCATTTT. Translated, it gives CASSIGVGNQPQHF.

This clone was counted once. This sequence joins TRBV7-2 and TRBJ2-1, with 7 bases aligning to TRBD1. Germline V gene data show CDR1 as SGHTA and CDR2 as FQGNSA. V was pared by 5 bases and J by 8 bases, with 12 bases of the junction left unmatched. This CDR3 comprises 15 residues. The CDR3 protein is CASSPRDRLVDEQFF. The CDR3 DNA is TGTGCCAGCAGCCCCCGGGACAGATTAGTCGATGAGCAGTTCTTC.

The chain links TRBV7-9 to TRBJ1-1; D remains ambiguous. The V gene's germline CDR1 is SEHNR and CDR2 FQNEAQ (reference sequence). V lost 4 bases and J 8 bases, leaving 17 bases between the germline ends. The CDR3 extends over 14 amino acids. DNA of the CDR3: TGTGCCAGCAGCTCCTGGACGGAGGTGGTAGAAGCTTTCTTT. Protein: CASSSWTEVVEAFF.

V and J are TRBV6-1 and TRBJ1-2; D is ambiguous. The V gene's germline CDR1 is MNHNS and CDR2 SASEGT. CDR3 length equals 13 residues. The V end lost 8 bases, the J end lost 8 bases, and 18 bases lay between the germline ends. The CDR3 sequence is CASANAPTQGYTF. CDR3 sequence (DNA): TGTGCCAGCGCAAACGCTCCCACTCAGGGCTACACCTTC.

The chain recombines TRBV7-8 with TRBJ1-2; 8 bases line up with TRBD1. Germline CDR1 is SGHVS and CDR2 is FQNEAQ. With 4 bases clipped from V and 4 bases from J, the junction kept 2 bases outside the gene matches. This CDR3 contains 13 residues. The DNA of the CDR3 is TGTGCCAGCAGCTCCGACAGGGGCTATGGCTACACCTTC. Translating it yields CASSSDRGYGYTF.

This clone was counted a few times. The chain couples TRBV6-1 to TRBJ1-2; D possibly corresponds to TRBD1 (6 bases). This CDR3 comprises 15 residues. The germline CDR1 and CDR2 sequences are MNHNS and SASEGT. V lost 8 bases, J lost 3 bases, and 19 bases lay in between. The CDR3, as DNA: TGTGCCAGCCGGCAACAGGGAGGGCAGGACTATGGCTACACCTTC. Residues: CASRQQGGQDYGYTF.

The chain employs TRBV6-5 and TRBJ1-2; D is unclear. The V and J ends lost 0 bases and 5 bases respectively, with 16 bases between them. The CDR3 sequence is 16 residues long. The germline V gene encodes CDR1 MNHEY and CDR2 SVGAGI. CDR3 sequence (DNA): TGTGCCAGCAGTTACTCCACAGCCCGCAACGGGTATGGCTACACCTTC. Translation gives CASSYSTARNGYGYTF.

The rearrangement uses TRBV6-5 and TRBJ1-2; D perhaps matches TRBD1 (5 bases). V shed 2 bases and J shed 6 bases, with 10 bases lying between them. The CDR3 is 13 amino acids. CDR1 is MNHEY, CDR2 SVGAGI, per germline. CDR3 sequence: CASSYEGIDGYTF. DNA for the CDR3: TGTGCCAGCAGTTACGAGGGGATCGATGGCTACACCTTC.

The rearrangement links TRBV14 to TRBJ1-1, with TRBD1 matching 7 bases. The CDR3 runs to 15 residues. With V trimmed by 3 bases and J by 3 bases, 7 bases remained unmatched. Per germline, CDR1 SGHDN and CDR2 FVKESK. In nucleotides, the CDR3 is TGTGCCAGCAGCCAGACCGGGACAGACGACACTGAAGCTTTCTTT. It encodes CASSQTGTDDTEAFF.

The chain employs TRBV4-1 and TRBJ1-1; D is unresolved. The CDR3 is made up of 16 amino acids. Germline CDR1 MGHRA, CDR2 YSYEKL. Trimming shortened V by 3 bases and J by 0 bases, and 14 bases separated the two germline ends. The CDR3 loop reads CASSHTGWSVNTEAFF. The CDR3 nucleotides are TGCGCCAGCAGCCACACTGGATGGTCGGTGAACACTGAAGCTTTCTTT.

A remark on this clone: One end of the junction fails to match germline, which may point to a read error. The genes are TRBV5-4 and TRBJ2-5, with a tentative D call TRBD1 (5 bases). CDR3 length: 16 amino acids. Per the germline V gene, CDR1 is SGHNT and CDR2 is YYREEE (reference sequence). DNA of the CDR3: TGTGCCAGCGGCTTATTCCGACAGTACGGTACAGAGACCCAGTACTTC. This translates into CASGLFRQYGTETQYF.

The gene calls are TRBV5-1 and TRBJ1-2; TRBD1 might be the D (6 bases). Germline CDR1 and CDR2: SGHRS and YFSETQ. The V end was cut by 2 bases, the J end by 4 bases, with 12 bases between. This CDR3 comprises 14 residues. The CDR3 protein is CASSLGQRGYGYTF. CDR3 bases: TGCGCCAGCAGCTTAGGACAGCGGGGCTATGGCTACACCTTC.

The chain employs TRBV7-6 and TRBJ2-5, with a tentative D call TRBD2 (5 bases). This CDR3 has 15 residues. Germline CDR1 and CDR2: SGHVS and FNYEAQ. Deletions cut 4 bases from V and 0 bases from J, with 12 bases between. The CDR3 loop reads CASSSSRLHQETQYF. The CDR3 DNA is TGTGCCAGCAGCTCCTCCCGACTACACCAAGAGACCCAGTACTTC.

The chain recombines TRBV7-9 with TRBJ2-7; no clear D. Trimming left V 3 bases short and J 1 base short, with 7 bases between. CDR1 and CDR2 (germline): SEHNR, FQNEAQ (reference sequence). CDR3 length: 13 residues. CDR3 bases: TGTGCCAGCAGCTTGTACATTTCCTACGAGCAGTACTTC. As protein: CASSLYISYEQYF.

The gene calls are TRBV6-6 and TRBJ1-2, with 11 nucleotides matching TRBD1. CDR3 length: 15 residues. Losses at the gene ends were 5 bases for V and 8 bases for J; bases not matched to a gene: 10. Germline loops: CDR1 MNHNY, CDR2 SVGAGI (reference sequence). Here the CDR3 reads CASSPGGQGAKGYTF. CDR3 in DNA: TGTGCCAGCAGTCCCGGAGGACAGGGGGCGAAAGGCTACACCTTC.

With regard to this clone: The sample has other DNA sequences that encode this CDR3 too. The genes are TRBV13 and TRBJ2-7, with D uncertain. The germline CDR1 and CDR2 sequences are PRHDT and FYEKMQ (reference sequence). There are 14 residues in the CDR3. V was cut by 7 bases and J by 4 bases, with 17 bases left in between. DNA for the CDR3: TGTGCCAGCACTCGTATGGGTGAGCCTTACGAGCAGTACTTC. Amino acids: CASTRMGEPYEQYF.

This clone appeared a few times. V and J are TRBV5-1 and TRBJ1-1, with D perhaps TRBD1 (6 bases). V was clipped by 1 base and J by 3 bases, with 10 bases between them. From germline, CDR1 is SGHRS and CDR2 YFSETQ. This CDR3 spans 14 amino acids. The CDR3 DNA sequence: TGCGCCAGCAGCTTGTACAGGGAGGACACTGAAGCTTTCTTT. Its protein product is CASSLYREDTEAFF.

This sequence joins TRBV7-9 and TRBJ1-1, with D hard to call. The CDR3 loop spans 16 amino acids. CDR1 and CDR2 from the germline V gene are SEHNR and FQNEAQ (reference sequence). V shed 5 bases and J shed 2 bases, with 18 bases lying between them. As DNA, the CDR3 is TGTGCCAGCAGCGGATCGCCCCTAGGGAGCAACACTGAAGCTTTCTTT. Protein: CASSGSPLGSNTEAFF.

V usage is TRBV6-5 and J usage is TRBJ2-3; a weak D match, TRBD1 (6 bases). V gave up 2 bases and J gave up 5 bases, with 14 bases separating them. This CDR3 contains 15 residues. The V gene's germline CDR1 is MNHEY and CDR2 SVGAGI. The CDR3 protein is CASSYTTGPGDTQYF. CDR3 DNA sequence: TGTGCCAGCAGTTACACAACAGGGCCCGGAGATACGCAGTATTTT.

V usage is TRBV7-2 and J usage is TRBJ1-1, with D unresolved. The CDR3 has 15 amino acids. Trimming stripped 5 bases from V and 3 bases from J, with 16 bases between. CDR1 and CDR2 from the germline V gene are SGHTA and FQGNSA. The CDR3 DNA reads as TGTGCCAGCAGCCCGGGAACCACTGGGTACACTGAAGCTTTCTTT. Amino acids: CASSPGTTGYTEAFF.

The chain links TRBV19 to TRBJ2-7, with 7 bases aligning to TRBD1. This CDR3 has 15 residues. Unmatched junction bases numbered 10, after V lost 5 bases and J lost 3 bases. Per germline, CDR1 LNHDA and CDR2 SQIVND (reference sequence). The CDR3 spells CASSSGQAGVYEQYF. CDR3 nucleotides: TGTGCCAGTAGTTCCGGACAGGCAGGCGTCTACGAGCAGTACTTC. Full variable domain (missing parts from reference TRBV19 and TRBJ2-7): DGGITQSPKYLFRKEGQNVTLSCEQNLNHDAMYWYRQDPGQGLRLIYYSQIVNDFQKGDIAEGYSVSREKKESFPLTVTSAQKNPTAFYLCASSSGQAGVYEQYFGPGTRLTVT.